The source of this T cell receptor (beta chain) is a study of cytomegalovirus exposure and HLA in healthy donors. Study-level information: A subsequent analysis stated that the 100 to 150 validation repertoires were run on the same platform as the approximately 710 first-cohort repertoires. Study observations and caveats: It was about 180 TCR beta chains that were listed as cytomegalovirus-associated.

The data were produced by immunoSEQ multiplex PCR, yet TCRdb's version contains in-frame clones alone and is incomplete. The sample consists of some 120,000 clones, roughly nine tenths of them appearing once. Turning to this clone: Antigen specificity is unknown.

The germline V gene has CDR1 MNHEY and CDR2 SVGAGI. This CDR3 contains 14 residues. V lost 7 bases and J lost 2, with 13 bases in between. The sequence came from a man aged 25 to 45 in good health and CMV-seronegative. Material for sequencing was PBMCs. The genes are TRBV6-5 and TRBJ2-3, with D possibly matching TRBD2 (6 bases). CDR3 amino acids: CASTSTSLTDTQYF. The DNA for the CDR3 is TGTGCCAGCACCTCGACTAGTCTCACAGATACGCAGTATTTT.